This TCR beta chain was documented in a study of T cell responses to AZD1222 COVID-19 vaccine. This CDR3 is 16 amino acids long. Germline CDR1 reads SGHRS; CDR2 reads YFSETQ. The trim removed 3 bases at V and 2 bases at J, leaving 8 bases unmatched. Produced via immunoSEQ multiplex PCR; TCRdb's table is partial and in-frame only. The sample yields 120,000 or so clones, 88% seen once. Study-level findings and limits: Baseline antibody screening turned up just six or seven seropositive AZD1222 recipients.

In regard to this clone: Its antigen is still unknown.

V is TRBV5-1 and J is TRBJ2-7; 10 positions agree with TRBD2. The material sequenced was peripheral blood, taken on day 0 of MenACWY control vaccination. The receptor was isolated from an adult in good health. CDR3 sequence: CASSYFRSGRTYEQYF. CDR3 sequence (DNA): TGCGCCAGCAGCTACTTTCGTAGCGGGAGGACCTACGAGCAGTACTTC.